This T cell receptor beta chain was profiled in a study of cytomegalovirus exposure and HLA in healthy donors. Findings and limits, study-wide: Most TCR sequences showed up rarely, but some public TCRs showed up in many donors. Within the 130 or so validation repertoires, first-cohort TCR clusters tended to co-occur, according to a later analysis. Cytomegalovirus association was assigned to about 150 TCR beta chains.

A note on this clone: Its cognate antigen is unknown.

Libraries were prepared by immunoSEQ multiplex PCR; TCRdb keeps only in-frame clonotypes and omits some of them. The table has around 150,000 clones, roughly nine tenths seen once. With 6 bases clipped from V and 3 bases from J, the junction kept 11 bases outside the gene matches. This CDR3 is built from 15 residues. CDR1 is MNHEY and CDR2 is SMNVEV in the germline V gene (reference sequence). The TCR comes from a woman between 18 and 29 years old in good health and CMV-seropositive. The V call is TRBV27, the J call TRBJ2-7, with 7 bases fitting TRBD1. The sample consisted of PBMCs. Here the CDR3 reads CASRDGGQSLYEQYF. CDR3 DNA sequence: TGTGCCAGCAGGGATGGGGGACAGTCTCTCTACGAGCAGTACTTC.